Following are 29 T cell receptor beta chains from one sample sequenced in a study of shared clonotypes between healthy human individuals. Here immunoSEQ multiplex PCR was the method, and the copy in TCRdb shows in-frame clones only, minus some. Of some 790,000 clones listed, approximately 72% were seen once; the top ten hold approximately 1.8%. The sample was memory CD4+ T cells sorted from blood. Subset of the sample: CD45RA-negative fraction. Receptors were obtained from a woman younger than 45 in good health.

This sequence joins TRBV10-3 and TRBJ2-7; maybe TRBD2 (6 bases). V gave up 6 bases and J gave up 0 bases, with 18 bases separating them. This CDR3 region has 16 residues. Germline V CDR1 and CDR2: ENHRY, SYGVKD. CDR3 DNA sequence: TGTGCCATCAGAACGGGACTTAGCGAACGCTCCTACGAGCAGTACTTC. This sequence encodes CAIRTGLSERSYEQYF.

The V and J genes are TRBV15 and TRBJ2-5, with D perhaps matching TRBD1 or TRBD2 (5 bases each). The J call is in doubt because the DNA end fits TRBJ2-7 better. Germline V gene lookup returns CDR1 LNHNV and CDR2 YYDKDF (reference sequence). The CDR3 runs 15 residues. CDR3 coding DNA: TGTGCCACCAGCAGACGGGACCCGGGGTACCACGAGCAGTACTTC. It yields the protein CATSRRDPGYHEQYF.

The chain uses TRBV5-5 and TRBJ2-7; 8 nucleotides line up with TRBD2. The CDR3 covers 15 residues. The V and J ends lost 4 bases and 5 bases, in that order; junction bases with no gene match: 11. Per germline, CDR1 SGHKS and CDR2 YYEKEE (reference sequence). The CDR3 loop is CASSPPGGEGDEQYF. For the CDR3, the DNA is TGTGCCAGCAGCCCTCCCGGGGGGGAGGGCGACGAGCAGTACTTC. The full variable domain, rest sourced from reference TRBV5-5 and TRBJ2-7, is DAGVTQSPTHLIKTRGQQVTLRCSPISGHKSVSWYQQVLGQGPQFIFQYYEKEERGRGNFPDRFSARQFPNYSSELNVNALLLGDSALYLCASSPPGGEGDEQYFGPGTRLTVT.

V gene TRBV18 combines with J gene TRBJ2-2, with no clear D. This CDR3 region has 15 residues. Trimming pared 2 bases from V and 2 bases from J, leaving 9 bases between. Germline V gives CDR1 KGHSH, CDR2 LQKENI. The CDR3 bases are TGTGCCAGCTCACCAGGCCCTTCTAACACCGGGGAGCTGTTTTTT. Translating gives CASSPGPSNTGELFF.

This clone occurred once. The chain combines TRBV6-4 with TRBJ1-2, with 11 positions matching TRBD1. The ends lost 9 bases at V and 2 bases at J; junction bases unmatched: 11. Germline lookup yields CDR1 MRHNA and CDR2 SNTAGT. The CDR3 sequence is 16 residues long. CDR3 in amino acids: CARRLGQGVLNYGYTF. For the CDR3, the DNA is TGTGCCAGGCGGTTGGGACAGGGGGTTTTAAACTATGGCTACACCTTC.

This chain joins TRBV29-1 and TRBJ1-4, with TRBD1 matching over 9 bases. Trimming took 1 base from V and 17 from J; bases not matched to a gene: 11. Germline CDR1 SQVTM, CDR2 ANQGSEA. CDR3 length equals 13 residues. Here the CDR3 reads CSVEVSVGTGLFF. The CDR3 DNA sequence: TGCAGCGTTGAAGTATCCGTCGGGACAGGGTTATTTTTT.

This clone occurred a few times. DNA for the CDR3: TGTGCCACCAGGGGGGCGGCCGAGACCCAGTACTTC. Amino acid sequence: CATRGAAETQYF. This chain uses TRBV15 with TRBJ2-5; TRBD1 might be the D (6 bases). Germline V CDR1 and CDR2: LNHNV, YYDKDF (reference sequence). The CDR3 loop spans 12 amino acids. The V and J ends lost 6 bases and 5 bases respectively, with 10 bases between them.

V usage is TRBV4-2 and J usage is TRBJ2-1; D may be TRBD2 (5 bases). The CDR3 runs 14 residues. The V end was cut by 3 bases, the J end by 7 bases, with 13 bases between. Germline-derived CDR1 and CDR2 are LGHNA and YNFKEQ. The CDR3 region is CASSQPQRGNEQFF. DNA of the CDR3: TGTGCCAGCAGCCAGCCCCAGCGAGGGAATGAGCAGTTCTTC.

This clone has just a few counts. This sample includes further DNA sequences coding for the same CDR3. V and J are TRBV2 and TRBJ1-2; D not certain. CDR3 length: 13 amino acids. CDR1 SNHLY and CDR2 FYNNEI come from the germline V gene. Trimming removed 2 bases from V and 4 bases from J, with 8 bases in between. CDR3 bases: TGTGCCAGCAGTGAACGGCAGCTCTATGGCTACACCTTC. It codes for CASSERQLYGYTF.

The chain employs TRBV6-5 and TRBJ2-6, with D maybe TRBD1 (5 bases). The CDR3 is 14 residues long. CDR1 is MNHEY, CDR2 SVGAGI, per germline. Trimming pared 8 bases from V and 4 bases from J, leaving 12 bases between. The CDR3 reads CASRTGGGANVLTF. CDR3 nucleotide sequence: TGTGCCAGCCGAACAGGCGGAGGGGCCAACGTCCTGACTTTC.

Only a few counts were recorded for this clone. In DNA form, the CDR3 reads TGTGCCAGCTCACCGTCCTCCCCCGGGACAATCTACGAGCAGTACTTC. It yields the protein CASSPSSPGTIYEQYF. The chain links TRBV18 to TRBJ2-7; TRBD1 is a possible D gene (6 bases). Germline V gene data show CDR1 as KGHSH and CDR2 as LQKENI. The CDR3 runs to 16 residues. V was clipped by 3 bases and J by 3 bases, with 18 bases between them.

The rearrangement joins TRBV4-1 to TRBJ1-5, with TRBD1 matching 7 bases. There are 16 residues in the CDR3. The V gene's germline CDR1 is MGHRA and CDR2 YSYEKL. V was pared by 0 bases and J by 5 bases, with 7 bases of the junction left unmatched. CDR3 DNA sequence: TGCGCCAGCAGCCAAGAAATTAGGCAGGGGGATCAGCCCCAGCATTTT. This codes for CASSQEIRQGDQPQHF.

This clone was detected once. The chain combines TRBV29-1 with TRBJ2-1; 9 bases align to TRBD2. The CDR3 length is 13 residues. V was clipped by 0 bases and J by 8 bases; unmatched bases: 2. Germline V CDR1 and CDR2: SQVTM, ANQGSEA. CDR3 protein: CSVEEGLADEQFF. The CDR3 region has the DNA TGCAGCGTTGAAGAGGGACTAGCCGATGAGCAGTTCTTC.

CDR3 sequence: CASSLGASTYSTDTQYF. The CDR3, as DNA: TGTGCCAGCAGCTTAGGGGCCAGCACCTATAGCACAGATACGCAGTATTTT. The gene calls are TRBV11-2 and TRBJ2-3; no clear D. V shed 1 base and J shed 0 bases, with 14 bases lying between them. The germline CDR1 and CDR2 sequences are SGHAT and FQNNGV. There are 17 residues in the CDR3.

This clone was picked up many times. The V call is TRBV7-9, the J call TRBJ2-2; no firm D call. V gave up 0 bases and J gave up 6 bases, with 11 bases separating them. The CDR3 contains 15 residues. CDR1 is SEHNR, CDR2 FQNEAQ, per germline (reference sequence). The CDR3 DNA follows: TGTGCCAGCAGCTTAGCAGCGATAGTCTCCGGGGAGCTGTTTTTT. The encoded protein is CASSLAAIVSGELFF.

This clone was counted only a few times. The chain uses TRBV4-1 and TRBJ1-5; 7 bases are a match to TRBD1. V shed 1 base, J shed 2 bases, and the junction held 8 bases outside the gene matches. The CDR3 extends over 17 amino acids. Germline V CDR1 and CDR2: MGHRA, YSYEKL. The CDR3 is CASSQGGGTVRNQPQHF. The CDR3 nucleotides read TGCGCCAGCAGCCAAGGCGGTGGGACAGTACGCAATCAGCCCCAGCATTTT.

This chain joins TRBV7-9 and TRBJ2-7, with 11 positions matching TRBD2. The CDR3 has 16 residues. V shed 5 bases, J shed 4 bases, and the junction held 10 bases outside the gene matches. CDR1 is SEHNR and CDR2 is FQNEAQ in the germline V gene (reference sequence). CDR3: CASSEFSGRAWYEQYF. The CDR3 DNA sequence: TGTGCCAGCAGCGAATTTAGCGGGAGGGCCTGGTACGAGCAGTACTTC.

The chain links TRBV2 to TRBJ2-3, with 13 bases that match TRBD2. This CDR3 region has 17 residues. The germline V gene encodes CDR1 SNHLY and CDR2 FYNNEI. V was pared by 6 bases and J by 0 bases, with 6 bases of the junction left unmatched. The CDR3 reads CASSVRGLAGSTDTQYF. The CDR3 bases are TGTGCCAGCAGCGTCCGGGGACTAGCGGGAAGCACAGATACGCAGTATTTT. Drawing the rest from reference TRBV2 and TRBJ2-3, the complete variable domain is EPEVTQTPSHQVTQMGQEVILRCVPISNHLYFYWYRQILGQKVEFLVSFYNNEISEKSEIFDDQFSVERPDGSNFTLKIRSTKLEDSAMYFCASSVRGLAGSTDTQYFGPGTRLTVL.

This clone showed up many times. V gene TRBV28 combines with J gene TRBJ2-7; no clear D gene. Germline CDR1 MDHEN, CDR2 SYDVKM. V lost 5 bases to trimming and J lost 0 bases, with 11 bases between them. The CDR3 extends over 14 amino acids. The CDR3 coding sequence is TGTGCCAGCAGTAAACTTCGGAGCTCCTACGAGCAGTACTTC. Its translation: CASSKLRSSYEQYF.

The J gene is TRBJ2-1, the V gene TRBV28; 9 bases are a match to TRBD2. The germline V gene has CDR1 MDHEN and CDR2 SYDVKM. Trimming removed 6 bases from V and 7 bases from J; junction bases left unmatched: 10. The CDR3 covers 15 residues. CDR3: CASSPRGRALNEQFF. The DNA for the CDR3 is TGTGCCAGCAGCCCGCGCGGGAGGGCCTTGAATGAGCAGTTCTTC.

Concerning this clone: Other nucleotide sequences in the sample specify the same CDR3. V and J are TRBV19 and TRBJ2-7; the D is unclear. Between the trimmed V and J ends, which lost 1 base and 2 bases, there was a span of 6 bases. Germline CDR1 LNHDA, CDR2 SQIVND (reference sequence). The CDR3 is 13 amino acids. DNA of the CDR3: TGTGCCAGTAGTATAGGTCTTGCCTACGAGCAGTACTTC. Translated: CASSIGLAYEQYF.

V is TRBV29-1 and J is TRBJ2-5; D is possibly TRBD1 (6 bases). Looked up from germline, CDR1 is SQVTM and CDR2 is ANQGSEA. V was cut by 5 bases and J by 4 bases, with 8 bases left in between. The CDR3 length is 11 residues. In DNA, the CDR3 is TGCAGCGTTAGCAGGGGAGAGACCCAGTACTTC. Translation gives CSVSRGETQYF.

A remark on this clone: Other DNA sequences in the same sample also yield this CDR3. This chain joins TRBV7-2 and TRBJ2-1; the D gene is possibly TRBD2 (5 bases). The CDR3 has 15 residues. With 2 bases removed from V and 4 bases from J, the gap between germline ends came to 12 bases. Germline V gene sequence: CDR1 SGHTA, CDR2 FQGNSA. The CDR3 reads CASSLSSGLYNEQFF. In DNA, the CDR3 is TGTGCCAGCAGCTTATCCAGCGGCCTTTACAATGAGCAGTTCTTC.

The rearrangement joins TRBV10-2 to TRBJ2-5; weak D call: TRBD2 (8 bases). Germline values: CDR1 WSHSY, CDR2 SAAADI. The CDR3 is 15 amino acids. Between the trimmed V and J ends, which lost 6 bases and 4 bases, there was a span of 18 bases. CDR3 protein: CASSRGSAGGETQYF. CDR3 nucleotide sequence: TGCGCCAGCAGCAGGGGGTCGGCGGGAGGAGAGACCCAGTACTTC.

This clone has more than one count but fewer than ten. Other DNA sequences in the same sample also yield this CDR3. CDR3 in amino acids: CASSIDLRYGYTF. For the CDR3, the DNA is TGTGCCAGTAGTATAGACCTGAGATATGGCTACACCTTC. The chain uses TRBV19 and TRBJ1-2; D is undetermined. Trimming pared 0 bases from V and 5 bases from J, leaving 7 bases between. The CDR3 totals 13 residues. Germline V CDR1 and CDR2: LNHDA, SQIVND (reference sequence).

CDR3 sequence reads: CASSPIPGQGGEEQYF. The CDR3 DNA follows: TGTGCCAGCAGTCCCATTCCGGGACAGGGGGGTGAGGAGCAGTACTTC. The chain links TRBV28 to TRBJ2-7, with 11 bases matching TRBD1. V shed 5 bases, J shed 7 bases, and the junction held 13 bases outside the gene matches. Looked up from germline, CDR1 is MDHEN and CDR2 is SYDVKM. CDR3 size: 16 residues.

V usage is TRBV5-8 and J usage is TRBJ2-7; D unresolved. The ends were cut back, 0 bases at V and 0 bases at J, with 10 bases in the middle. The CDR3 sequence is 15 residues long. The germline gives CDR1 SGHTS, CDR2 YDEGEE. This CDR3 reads CASSLGRQSSYEQYF. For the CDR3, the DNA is TGTGCCAGCAGCTTGGGCAGGCAGAGCTCCTACGAGCAGTACTTC.

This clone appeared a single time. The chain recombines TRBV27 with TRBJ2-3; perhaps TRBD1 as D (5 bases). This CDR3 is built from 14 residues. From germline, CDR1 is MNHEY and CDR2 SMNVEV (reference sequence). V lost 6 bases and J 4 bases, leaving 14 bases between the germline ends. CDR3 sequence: CASSWPRDADTQYF. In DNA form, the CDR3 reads TGTGCCAGCAGCTGGCCCAGGGATGCAGATACGCAGTATTTT.

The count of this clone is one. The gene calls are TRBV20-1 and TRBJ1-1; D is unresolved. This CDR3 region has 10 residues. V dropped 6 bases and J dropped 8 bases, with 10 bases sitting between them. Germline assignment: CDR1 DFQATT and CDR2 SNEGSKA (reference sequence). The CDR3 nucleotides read TGCAGTGCGGCTCGGCAGGAAGCTTTCTTT. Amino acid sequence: CSAARQEAFF.